Below are 7 T cell receptor beta chains sequenced from a single sample in a study of regulatory T cells in long-lasting Graves disease. Arm-PCR with iRepertoire HTBI primers amplified the CDR3 regions for these TCR beta libraries. Each CDR3 protein gets one entry after TCRdb re-called the multiplex PCR reads with MiXCR. The table includes some 370,000 distinct CDR3 sequences, under 25% detected once. Time point indicated: persistent/refractory GD, antithyroid drugs over 5 years with positive TRAb. From RNA extracted from PBMCs, the TCR library was made. The sample in question was peripheral blood mononuclear cells (PBMCs), obtained when the disease was refractory, from a patient treated with antithyroid drugs. The receptors were sampled from a female donor with Graves disease.

V usage is TRBV5-1 and J usage is TRBJ1-3; 7 positions match TRBD1. This CDR3 contains 16 residues. V was pared by 2 bases and J by 2 bases, with 7 bases of the junction left unmatched. Germline CDR1 reads SGHRS; CDR2 reads YFSETQ. The CDR3 is CASSFVGTGAGNTIYF. The CDR3 nucleotides are TGCGCCAGCAGCTTTGTCGGAACAGGGGCTGGAAACACCATATATTTT.

This rearrangement joins TRBV7-2 to TRBJ2-7; D not resolved. CDR3 length: 13 amino acids. The germline V and J ends were trimmed by 1 base and 6 bases, with 10 bases remaining between them. CDR1 is SGHTA and CDR2 is FQGNSA in the germline V gene. CDR3 in DNA: TGTGCCAGCAGCTTAGGAAGGGCCGGCGAGCAGTACTTC. It yields the protein CASSLGRAGEQYF.

V is TRBV28 and J is TRBJ2-2; 7 bases are shared with TRBD1. Trimming took 6 bases from V and 0 from J; bases not matched to a gene: 4. CDR3 length: 15 amino acids. Germline-derived CDR1 and CDR2 are MDHEN and SYDVKM. The chain's CDR3 is CASRGTAANTGELFF. The CDR3 nucleotides read TGTGCCAGCAGAGGGACAGCCGCGAACACCGGGGAGCTGTTTTTT.

This clonotype was recorded many times. V is TRBV2 and J is TRBJ2-7, with D perhaps matching TRBD2 (6 bases). Germline V gene data show CDR1 as SNHLY and CDR2 as FYNNEI. The CDR3 is 13 residues long. V lost 7 bases and J 2 bases, leaving 12 bases between the germline ends. The CDR3 DNA is TGTGCCAGCAATCGGGACTCCGCCTACGAGCAGTACTTC. This translates into CASNRDSAYEQYF.

The sample holds many counts of this clonotype. The chain uses TRBV27 and TRBJ1-4; tentative D call: TRBD1 (5 bases). The CDR3 contains 14 residues. Deletions cut 0 bases from V and 11 bases from J, with 13 bases between. The germline V gene encodes CDR1 MNHEY and CDR2 SMNVEV (reference sequence). DNA for the CDR3: TGTGCCAGCAGTTTATCGGGTGGGGCGGTGAAACTGTTTTTT. Protein sequence: CASSLSGGAVKLFF.

The genes are TRBV5-5 and TRBJ1-2; 7 bases line up with TRBD1. The V segment lost 4 bases and the J segment 6 bases; nucleotides outside the gene matches: 3. Germline loops: CDR1 SGHKS, CDR2 YYEKEE (reference sequence). The CDR3 has 12 amino acids. The CDR3 DNA reads TGTGCCAGCAGCGACGGGACAGATGGCTACACCTTC. Its translation: CASSDGTDGYTF.

Worth noting for this clonotype: This sequence may be a read error, since a much larger clone differs from it by one base. The V and J genes are TRBV6-1 and TRBJ1-2; 8 bases agree with TRBD1. The CDR3 consists of 12 residues. The V gene's germline CDR1 is MNHNS and CDR2 SASEGT. CDR3 DNA sequence: TGTGCCAGTGAGGACAGGGTTGGTGGCAACACCTTC. It encodes CASEDRVGGNTF.